This paragraph reports one T cell receptor (beta chain). These data belong to a study of Graves' ophthalmopathy and Graves' hyperthyroidism. Amplification of the TCR beta CDR3 regions used RNA transcripts (as template). Scientists carried out first-round RT-PCR using HTBI primers and then a second-round multiplex PCR. TCRdb re-called the multiplex PCR reads with MiXCR, one entry per CDR3 protein. The sample lists hundreds of thousands of distinct CDR3 sequences, 40% occurring once. With 1 base clipped from V and 2 bases from J, the junction kept 5 bases outside the gene matches. The CDR3 has 15 residues. The germline V gene has CDR1 SEHNR and CDR2 FQNEAQ (reference sequence). Ophthalmopathy in the donors was of moderate-to-severe activity, with CAS ≥3, NOSPECS ≥4 and duration under 3 months.

This chain joins TRBV7-9 and TRBJ2-7; 7 nucleotides align to TRBD2. Sequences were obtained from peripheral blood. The receptor was derived from an adult man with Graves' ophthalmopathy. DNA for the CDR3: TGTGCCAGCAGCTTAGACGGGAGGCCCACCTACGAGCAGTACTTC. Its translation: CASSLDGRPTYEQYF.